Below are 20 T cell receptor beta chains sequenced from a single sample in a study of beta chain features in type 1 diabetes. The entirety of the isolated RNA underwent reverse transcription, so expressed TCRB transcripts were sequenced. Sequencing was performed with immunoSEQ multiplex PCR; in TCRdb, only in-frame clones are kept and a portion is missing. In the table there are about 320,000 clones, around 15% of which are singletons. Material: central memory CD4+ T cells from blood. These receptors originate from a man aged 25 to 40 in good health.

Only a few counts were recorded for this clone. The chain uses TRBV5-1 and TRBJ1-1; D gene ambiguous. Germline CDR1 reads SGHRS; CDR2 reads YFSETQ. The CDR3 totals 15 residues. V was shortened by 3 bases and J by 0 bases, with 12 bases between the two germline ends. CDR3 DNA: TGCGCCAGCAGCTACGGACTGACGGTGAACACTGAAGCTTTCTTT. This encodes CASSYGLTVNTEAFF.

This chain links TRBV11-2 with TRBJ2-3; D possibly corresponds to TRBD2 (7 bases). Germline V gene data show CDR1 as SGHAT and CDR2 as FQNNGV. V lost 2 bases and J 1 base, leaving 16 bases between the germline ends. The CDR3 contains 17 residues. The CDR3 DNA sequence: TGTGCCAGCAGCTTAAATAGGGGGGGGCTTCGCACAGATACGCAGTATTTT. Residues: CASSLNRGGLRTDTQYF.

This clone was seen more than once but under ten times. V is TRBV6-6 and J is TRBJ2-3, with TRBD2 matching over 8 bases. Germline V CDR1 and CDR2: MNHNY, SVGAGI (reference sequence). V dropped 2 bases and J dropped 5; count of bases not matched to a gene: 6. CDR3 length: 15 amino acids. CDR3 region: CASSYPGTRRDTQYF. CDR3 DNA: TGTGCCAGCAGTTACCCGGGGACTAGAAGAGATACGCAGTATTTT.

This clone was picked up a small number of times. This sequence joins TRBV11-1 and TRBJ2-1; 14 bases align to TRBD2. V lost 1 base and J lost 8; bases outside the gene matches: 4. The CDR3 runs 16 residues. CDR1 is SGHAT, CDR2 FQDESV, per germline (reference sequence). The CDR3 spells CASSLVTSGRAYEQFF. CDR3 sequence (DNA): TGTGCCAGCAGCTTAGTGACTAGCGGGAGGGCCTATGAGCAGTTCTTC.

This chain joins TRBV15 and TRBJ2-5; D may be TRBD1 (6 bases). The J call is uncertain, as TRBJ2-7 better fits the DNA end. Germline-derived CDR1 and CDR2 are LNHNV and YYDKDF (reference sequence). This CDR3 is built from 15 residues. The CDR3 bases are TGTGCCACCAGCAGAGTAAGTGGACAGTTCTACGAGCAGTACTTC. It encodes CATSRVSGQFYEQYF.

A few counts support this clone. J is TRBJ2-5 and V is TRBV6-1; D ambiguous. CDR1 and CDR2 (germline): MNHNS, SASEGT. There are 12 residues in the CDR3. Trimming left V 2 bases short and J 5 bases short, with 6 bases between. The DNA for the CDR3 is TGTGCCAGCAGTGAAACGAGGGAGACCCAGTACTTC. Translated: CASSETRETQYF.

This clone was recorded at least ten times. This sequence joins TRBV29-1 and TRBJ1-4; TRBD1 matches 9 bases. The CDR3 runs 10 residues. J lost 14 bases, V lost 6 bases, and 4 bases had no gene match. Germline V lookup: CDR1 SQVTM, CDR2 ANQGSEA. The CDR3 coding sequence is TGCAGCGTCAGGACAGGGGACCTGTTTTTT. This encodes CSVRTGDLFF.

This sequence joins TRBV25-1 and TRBJ1-1; D is possibly TRBD1 (5 bases). Trimming took off 6 bases at V and 4 bases at J, with 18 bases between the two ends. The CDR3 runs to 15 residues. The germline gives CDR1 MGHDK, CDR2 SYGVNS. CDR3 loop: CASRMRGGQGTEAFF. The CDR3 DNA reads as TGTGCCAGCAGGATGCGTGGAGGGCAGGGCACTGAAGCTTTCTTT.

This clone was seen many times. J is TRBJ2-4 and V is TRBV29-1; no definite D call. This CDR3 is 13 amino acids long. V was shortened by 7 bases and J by 0 bases, with 10 bases between the two germline ends. Germline CDR1 reads SQVTM; CDR2 reads ANQGSEA. CDR3 bases: TGCAGCGCAACCTGGGTAGCCAAAAACATTCAGTACTTC. It specifies CSATWVAKNIQYF.

The chain joins TRBV10-1 to TRBJ2-3; TRBD2 aligns across 10 bases. This CDR3 has 15 amino acids. J gave up 3 bases and V 3 bases, and 3 bases lay outside the gene matches. In germline, CDR1 is WNHNN, CDR2 SYGVQD (reference sequence). CDR3 sequence (DNA): TGCGCCAGCAGTGATGAACTAGCGGGGACAGATACGCAGTATTTT. Translated, it gives CASSDELAGTDTQYF.

This clone was seen a handful of times. This chain joins TRBV11-3 and TRBJ2-2; no firm D call. Trimming took 5 bases from V and 1 from J, leaving 8 bases between them. Germline values: CDR1 SGHNT, CDR2 YENEEA. CDR3 length equals 14 residues. CDR3 amino acids: CASSHQWNTGELFF. The CDR3 nucleotides are TGTGCCAGCAGCCATCAATGGAACACCGGGGAGCTGTTTTTT.

A few counts support this clone. The chain joins TRBV5-1 to TRBJ1-1; a weak D match, TRBD1 (5 bases). The germline CDR1 and CDR2 sequences are SGHRS and YFSETQ. This CDR3 contains 14 residues. The V end was cut by 4 bases, the J end by 0 bases, with 10 bases between. CDR3 loop: CASSPGLMNTEAFF. The CDR3 DNA sequence: TGCGCCAGCAGCCCGGGACTGATGAACACTGAAGCTTTCTTT.

This clone has just a few counts. The rearrangement links TRBV7-2 to TRBJ2-1, with D possibly being TRBD2 (6 bases). The germline V and J ends were trimmed by 4 bases and 9 bases, with 19 bases remaining between them. Germline V gene sequence: CDR1 SGHTA, CDR2 FQGNSA. This CDR3 region has 15 residues. Written as DNA, the CDR3 is TGTGCCAGCAGCTCCAGCCGCGGAGGGGATGGTGAGCAGTTCTTC. This sequence encodes CASSSSRGGDGEQFF.

The chain links TRBV5-1 to TRBJ1-4, with no clear D. The CDR3 spans 16 residues. The V gene lost 4 bases and the J gene lost 0 bases, with 13 bases spanning the gap. Germline V CDR1 and CDR2: SGHRS, YFSETQ. In DNA form, the CDR3 reads TGCGCCAGCAGCCCCTCAGGTATTGCAACTAATGAAAAACTGTTTTTT. This translates into CASSPSGIATNEKLFF.

There are a few counts of this clone. The chain couples TRBV10-3 to TRBJ2-5; 10 bases align to TRBD1. V shed 8 bases, J shed 4 bases, and the junction held 7 bases outside the gene matches. This CDR3 has 14 amino acids. Germline CDR1 and CDR2: ENHRY and SYGVKD. The CDR3 DNA reads as TGTGCCATCGGGGGACAGGGGAGTGTAGAGACCCAGTACTTC. Its protein is CAIGGQGSVETQYF.

This chain links TRBV5-4 with TRBJ2-1; 11 bases line up with TRBD1. V shed 3 bases, J shed 6 bases, and the junction held 5 bases outside the gene matches. Germline CDR1 reads SGHNT; CDR2 reads YYREEE (reference sequence). This CDR3 is 15 amino acids long. The CDR3 DNA reads as TGTGCCAGCAGCTGGGGGGACAGGGGGATCAATGAGCAGTTCTTC. Translating it yields CASSWGDRGINEQFF. The complete variable domain, with remaining parts taken from reference TRBV5-4 and TRBJ2-1, reads ETGVTQSPTHLIKTRGQQVTLRCSSQSGHNTVSWYQQALGQGPQFIFQYYREEENGRGNFPPRFSGLQFPNYSSELNVNALELDDSALYLCASSWGDRGINEQFFGPGTRLTVL.

This clone has a handful of counts. V and J are TRBV7-8 and TRBJ2-3, with no clear D. V was clipped by 0 bases and J by 5 bases, with 3 bases between them. CDR1 is SGHVS and CDR2 is FQNEAQ in the germline V gene. The CDR3 is 12 residues long. CDR3: CASSLAVDTQYF. The CDR3 DNA is TGTGCCAGCAGCTTAGCCGTAGATACGCAGTATTTT. Full variable domain (outside the CDR3, taken from reference TRBV7-8 and TRBJ2-3): GAGVSQSPRYKVAKRGQDVALRCDPISGHVSLFWYQQALGQGPEFLTYFQNEAQLDKSGLPSDRFFAERPEGSVSTLKIQRTQQEDSAVYLCASSLAVDTQYFGPGTRLTVL.

Regarding this clone: The sample contains more than one DNA sequence encoding this CDR3. V usage is TRBV6-1 and J usage is TRBJ2-5; D is unclear. Trimming stripped 6 bases from V and 2 bases from J, with 10 bases between. Germline-derived CDR1 and CDR2 are MNHNS and SASEGT. The CDR3 has 13 amino acids. Here the CDR3 DNA reads TGTGCCAGCAGCGCAACCGGACAAGAGACCCAGTACTTC. It encodes CASSATGQETQYF.

The chain employs TRBV29-1 and TRBJ1-2; D remains ambiguous. From germline, CDR1 is SQVTM and CDR2 ANQGSEA. The CDR3 is 13 residues long. Trimming cost V 4 bases and J 7 bases, with 16 bases left between them. CDR3 coding DNA: TGCAGCGTTGTTGGTGCGGGGTCCGGTGGCTACACCTTC. Encoded protein: CSVVGAGSGGYTF.

The genes are TRBV11-3 and TRBJ2-2, with D perhaps matching TRBD2 (5 bases). Germline loops: CDR1 SGHNT, CDR2 YENEEA. V dropped 9 bases and J dropped 5 bases, with 16 bases sitting between them. The CDR3 runs 14 residues. The CDR3 protein is CASTGWDQTGELFF. For the CDR3, the DNA is TGTGCCAGTACGGGGTGGGATCAAACCGGGGAGCTGTTTTTT.